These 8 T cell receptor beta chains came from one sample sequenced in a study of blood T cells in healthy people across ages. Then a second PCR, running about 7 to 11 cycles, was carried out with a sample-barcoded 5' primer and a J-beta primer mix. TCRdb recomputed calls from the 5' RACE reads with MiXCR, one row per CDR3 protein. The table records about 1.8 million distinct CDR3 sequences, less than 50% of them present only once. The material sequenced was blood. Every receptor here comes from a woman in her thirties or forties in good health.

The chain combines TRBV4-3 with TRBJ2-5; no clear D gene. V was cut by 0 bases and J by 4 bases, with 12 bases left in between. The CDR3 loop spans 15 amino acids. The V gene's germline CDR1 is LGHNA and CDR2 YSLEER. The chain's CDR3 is CASSQDNRVTETQYF. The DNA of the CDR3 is TGCGCCAGCAGCCAAGATAATAGGGTGACAGAGACCCAGTACTTC.

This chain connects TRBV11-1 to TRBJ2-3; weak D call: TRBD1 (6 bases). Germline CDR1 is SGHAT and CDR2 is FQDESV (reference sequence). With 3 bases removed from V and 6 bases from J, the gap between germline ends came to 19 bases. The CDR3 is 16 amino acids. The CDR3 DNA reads TGTGCCAGCAGCTTCCTGACAGGCCCCGCAGGGGATACGCAGTATTTT. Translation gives CASSFLTGPAGDTQYF.

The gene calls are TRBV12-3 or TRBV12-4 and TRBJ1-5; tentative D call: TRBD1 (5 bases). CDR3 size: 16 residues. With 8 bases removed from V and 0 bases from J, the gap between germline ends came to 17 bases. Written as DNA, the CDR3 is TGTGCCAGCCTCCGGGGCGGATCTTTTAGCAATCAGCCCCAGCATTTT. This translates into CASLRGGSFSNQPQHF.

The DNA of the CDR3 is TGCGCCAGCAGCCCGCCGGGACGGCGGACAACTGAAGCTTTCTTT. This sequence encodes CASSPPGRRTTEAFF. The J gene is TRBJ1-1, the V gene TRBV5-1, with D tentatively TRBD1 (5 bases). Germline CDR1 SGHRS, CDR2 YFSETQ. Trimming shortened V by 4 bases and J by 5 bases, and 18 bases separated the two germline ends. The CDR3 consists of 15 residues. The full variable domain, in which reference TRBV5-1 and TRBJ1-1 provide the parts outside the CDR3, is KAGVTQTPRYLIKTRGQQVTLSCSPISGHRSVSWYQQTPGQGLQFLFEYFSETQRNKGNFPGRFSGRQFSNSRSEMNVSTLELGDSALYLCASSPPGRRTTEAFFGQGTRLTVV.

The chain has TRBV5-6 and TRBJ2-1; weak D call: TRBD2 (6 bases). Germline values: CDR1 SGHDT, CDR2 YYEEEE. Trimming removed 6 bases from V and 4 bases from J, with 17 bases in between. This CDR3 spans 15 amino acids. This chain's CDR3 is CASILRGVGYNEQFF. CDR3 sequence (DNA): TGTGCCAGCATCCTTCGCGGGGTTGGGTACAATGAGCAGTTCTTC.

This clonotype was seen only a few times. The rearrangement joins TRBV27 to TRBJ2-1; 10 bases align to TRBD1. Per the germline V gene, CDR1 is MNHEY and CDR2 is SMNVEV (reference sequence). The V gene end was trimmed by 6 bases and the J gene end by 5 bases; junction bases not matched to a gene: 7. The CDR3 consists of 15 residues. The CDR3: CASSLDRGRNNEQFF. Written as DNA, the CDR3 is TGTGCCAGCAGCCTCGACAGGGGGCGGAACAATGAGCAGTTCTTC.

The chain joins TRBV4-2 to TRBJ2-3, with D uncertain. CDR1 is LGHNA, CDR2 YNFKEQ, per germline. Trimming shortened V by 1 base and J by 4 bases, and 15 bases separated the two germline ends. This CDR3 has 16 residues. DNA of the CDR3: TGTGCCAGCAGCCAAGGATCAGTTATTAGATCAGATACGCAGTATTTT. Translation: CASSQGSVIRSDTQYF.

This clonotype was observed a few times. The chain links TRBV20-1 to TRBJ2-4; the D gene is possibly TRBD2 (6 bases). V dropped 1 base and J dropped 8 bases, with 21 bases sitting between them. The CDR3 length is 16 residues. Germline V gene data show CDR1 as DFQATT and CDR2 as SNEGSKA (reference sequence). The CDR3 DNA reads TGCAGTGCTAGAGCGCGGCGGGGTCAAGCGCAAGACATTCAGTACTTC. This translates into CSARARRGQAQDIQYF.